This note documents a single TCR beta chain sequence. This clonotype was counted many times. Its antigen is still unknown. The input lacks base qualities; no much larger clone sits a single base away. This specimen comes from a study of T cells in Graves' hyperthyroidism and ophthalmopathy (dated by TCRdb to between 2018 and 2021). Background for the entire study: Peripheral blood samples were taken at initial diagnosis, before any treatment was given. TCR V-J signatures able to tell the groups apart were searched for in a discovery cohort of approximately 95 patients, of whom roughly 42 had Graves' ophthalmopathy and roughly 57 had stable Graves' hyperthyroidism. An independent validation cohort of about 19 hyperthyroidism patients and 17 patients who later progressed to ophthalmopathy tested prospective prediction of ophthalmopathy. The 90 or so discovery patients were randomly split 7:3 into training and test sets. In about 6 Graves' hyperthyroidism patients, the study also compared T-cell repertoires from thyroid tissue with T-cell repertoires from blood. After blood sampling, hyperthyroidism patients were treated with methimazole at a starting dose of 30 mg daily, and ophthalmopathy patients were treated with high-dose intravenous methylprednisolone. According to the paper, TCR Vbeta CDR3 sequencing was carried out on 135 peripheral blood samples, which came from approximately 41 ophthalmopathy, fewer than 80 hyperthyroidism and some 17 progressor patients. The study at large found these results: Ophthalmopathy was separated from stable hyperthyroidism by a 13 V-J signature model, with 85% to 90% sensitivity and just over 81% specificity obtained in cross-validation and 80%/75% obtained in testing. No statistical method was used to set the sample size in advance, and investigators knew the group allocation. Blood samples also contained most of the expanded thyroid clonotypes (frequency above 0.001), which suggests that blood repertoires may reflect thyroid immune responses. In validation, the model predicted progression to ophthalmopathy with roughly 66% sensitivity and about 72% specificity, a median of about 6.7 months before onset.

Hyperthyroidism patients were newly diagnosed, with disease duration under 2 months, and aged 18 to 65 years. Patients with uncontrolled infections, other autoimmune diseases, pregnancy or lactation were excluded. Diagnoses relied on clinical symptoms, serum thyroxine and TRAb, thyroid ultrasound and orbital computed tomography. Blood from progressor patients was drawn when they were first diagnosed with hyperthyroidism, before any ophthalmopathy symptoms appeared. Ficoll-Paque density gradient centrifugation was used to isolate PBMCs from around 9.1 ml of fresh peripheral blood. Progressor patients were first diagnosed with Graves' hyperthyroidism and then developed ophthalmopathy during follow-up. Trizol reagent was used to extract total RNA, and RNA quality was then checked on an Agilent 2100 Bioanalyzer. The TCR beta CDR3 regions were amplified from the RNA transcripts. The TCR CDR3 was subjected to a first round of RT-PCR using the HTBI primer set and the Qiagen OneStep RT-PCR kit. The libraries were constructed in a second round of multiplex PCR and then size-selected and purified. The libraries were sequenced on an Illumina HiSeq2000 using paired-end 100 bp reads. In the original analysis: SOAPnuke was used to process the raw data, throwing out any read that contained adapters or uncalled bases, had a mean Phred below 15, or lacked an exact constant-primer or identifier match. High-quality paired reads were merged with COPE v1.2.5, and unique nucleotide sequences were defined as clonotypes. MiTCR v1.1 was used to align clonotypes to the IMGT TRBV, TRBD and TRBJ reference segments. The analysis was restricted to V-J combinations with a frequency above 0.0001, which together covered 99% to 99.2% of the repertoires. A TCS score was defined as the ratio of F50 (clonal expansion) to E x V (chaos), with BLOSUM62-based TCRdist applied between CDR3 peptides within each V-J. Welch's t-statistics and random forest reduced several hundred V-J features to under 15, which were used in a naive Bayes classifier (R e1071). TCRdb applied fastp at Q25 and MiXCR to the public reads, then kept only in-frame beta chains. Each CDR3 protein gets just one entry, which takes the most common genes and DNA from the rows behind it. In this record, the V and J calls reflect TCRdb's handling and not the investigators' own analysis. This sample has a few hundred thousand distinct CDR3 sequences in its table, and approximately 15% of those were observed once. 10% to 15% of the sample lies in the top ten.

The germline V gene sets CDR1 to MDHEN and CDR2 to SYDVKM. The junction carries 10 bases between V and J, which are trimmed by 3 bases and 8 bases respectively. The CDR3 runs 13 amino acids, cysteine and phenylalanine included. Of all the DNA, just the CDR3 is kept, 39 bases in frame from base 1. This clonotype originated in a woman aged 35 to 49 with Graves' hyperthyroidism that later progressed to Graves' ophthalmopathy. Sequenced: blood. The sequence is built from TRBV28 and TRBJ1-4; the D gene is perhaps TRBD1, on 6 matching bases. The DNA is as follows: TGTGCCAGCAGTTTTTATCAGGGGGAAAAACTGTTTTTT. Translated, this is CASSFYQGEKLFF. This CDR3, with the reference TRBV28 and TRBJ1-4 proteins standing in past its ends, gives the full variable domain DVKVTQSSRYLVKRTGEKVFLECVQDMDHENMFWYRQDPGLGLRLIYFSYDVKMKEKGDIPEGYSVSREKKERFSLILESASTNQTSMYLCASSFYQGEKLFFGSGTQLSVL.